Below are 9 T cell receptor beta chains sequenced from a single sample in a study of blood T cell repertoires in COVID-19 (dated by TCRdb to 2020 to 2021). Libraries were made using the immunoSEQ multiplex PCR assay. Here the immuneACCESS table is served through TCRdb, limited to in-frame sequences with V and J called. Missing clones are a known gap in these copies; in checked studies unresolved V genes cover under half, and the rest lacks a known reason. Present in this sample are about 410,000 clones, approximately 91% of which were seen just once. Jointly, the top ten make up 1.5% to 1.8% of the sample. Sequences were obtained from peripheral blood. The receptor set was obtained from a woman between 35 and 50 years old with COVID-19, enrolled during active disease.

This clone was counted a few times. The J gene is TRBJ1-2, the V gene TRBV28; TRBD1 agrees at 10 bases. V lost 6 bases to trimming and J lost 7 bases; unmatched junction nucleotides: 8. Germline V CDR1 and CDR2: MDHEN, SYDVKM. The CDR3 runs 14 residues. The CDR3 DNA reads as TGTGCCAGCAGCTCTGGGACAGGGGAGGTTGGCTACACCTTC. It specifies CASSSGTGEVGYTF.

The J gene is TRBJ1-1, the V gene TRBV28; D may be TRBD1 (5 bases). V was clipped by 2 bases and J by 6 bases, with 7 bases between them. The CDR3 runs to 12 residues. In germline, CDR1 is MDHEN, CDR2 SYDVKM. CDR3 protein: CASSLAGPEAFF. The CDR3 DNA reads TGTGCCAGCAGTTTAGCAGGGCCTGAAGCTTTCTTT.

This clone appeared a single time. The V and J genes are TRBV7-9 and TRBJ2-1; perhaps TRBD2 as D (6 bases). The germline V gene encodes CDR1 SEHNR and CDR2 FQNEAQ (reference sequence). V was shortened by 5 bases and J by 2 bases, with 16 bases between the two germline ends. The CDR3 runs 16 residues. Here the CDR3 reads CASSPHGGLPYNEQFF. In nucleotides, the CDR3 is TGTGCCAGCAGCCCCCACGGGGGTTTGCCCTACAATGAGCAGTTCTTC. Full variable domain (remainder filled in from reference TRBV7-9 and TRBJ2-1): DTGVSQNPRHKITKRGQNVTFRCDPISEHNRLYWYRQTLGQGPEFLTYFQNEAQLEKSRLLSDRFSAERPKGSFSTLEIQRTEQGDSAMYLCASSPHGGLPYNEQFFGPGTRLTVL.

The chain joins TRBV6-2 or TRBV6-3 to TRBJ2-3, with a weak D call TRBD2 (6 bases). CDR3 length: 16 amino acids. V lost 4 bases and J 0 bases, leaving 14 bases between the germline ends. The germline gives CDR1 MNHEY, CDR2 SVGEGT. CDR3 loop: CASSFSAGSSTDTQYF. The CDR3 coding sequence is TGTGCCAGCAGTTTTAGTGCGGGGAGTAGCACAGATACGCAGTATTTT.

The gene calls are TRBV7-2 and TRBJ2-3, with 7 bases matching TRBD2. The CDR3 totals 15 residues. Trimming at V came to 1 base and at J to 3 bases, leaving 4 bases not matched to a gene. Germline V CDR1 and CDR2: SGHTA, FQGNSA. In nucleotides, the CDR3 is TGTGCCAGCAGCTTAGACCCGCGGGGGACAGATACGCAGTATTTT. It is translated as CASSLDPRGTDTQYF.

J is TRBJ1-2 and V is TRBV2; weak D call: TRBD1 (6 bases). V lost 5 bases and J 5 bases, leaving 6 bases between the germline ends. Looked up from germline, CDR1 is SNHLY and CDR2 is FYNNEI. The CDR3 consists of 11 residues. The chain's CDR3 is CASSQGYGYTF. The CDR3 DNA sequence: TGTGCCAGCAGTCAGGGGTATGGCTACACCTTC. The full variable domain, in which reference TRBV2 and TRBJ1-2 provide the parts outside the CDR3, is EPEVTQTPSHQVTQMGQEVILRCVPISNHLYFYWYRQILGQKVEFLVSFYNNEISEKSEIFDDQFSVERPDGSNFTLKIRSTKLEDSAMYFCASSQGYGYTFGSGTRLTVV.

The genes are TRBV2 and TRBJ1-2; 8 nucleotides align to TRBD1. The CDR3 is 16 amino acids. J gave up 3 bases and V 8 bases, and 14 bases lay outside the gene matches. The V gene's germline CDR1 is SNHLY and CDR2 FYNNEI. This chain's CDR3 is CASRFLRGQEDYGYTF. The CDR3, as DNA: TGTGCCAGCCGTTTTCTCAGGGGGCAGGAGGACTATGGCTACACCTTC.

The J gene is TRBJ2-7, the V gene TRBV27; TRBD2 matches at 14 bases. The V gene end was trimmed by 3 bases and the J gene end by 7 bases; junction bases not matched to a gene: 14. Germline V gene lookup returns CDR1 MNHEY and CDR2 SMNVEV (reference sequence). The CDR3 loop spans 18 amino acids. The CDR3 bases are TGTGCCAGCAGTTTCTTAGGACTAGCGGGAGGAGACCCTTGGGAGCAGTACTTC. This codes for CASSFLGLAGGDPWEQYF.

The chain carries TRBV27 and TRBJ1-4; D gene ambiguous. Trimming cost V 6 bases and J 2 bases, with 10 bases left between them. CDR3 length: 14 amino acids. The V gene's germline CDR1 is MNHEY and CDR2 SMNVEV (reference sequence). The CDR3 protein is CASRLKSTNEKLFF. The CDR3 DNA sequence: TGTGCCAGCAGACTCAAAAGCACTAATGAAAAACTGTTTTTT. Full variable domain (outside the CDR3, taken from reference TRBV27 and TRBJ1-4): EAQVTQNPRYLITVTGKKLTVTCSQNMNHEYMSWYRQDPGLGLRQIYYSMNVEVTDKGDVPEGYKVSRKEKRNFPLILESPSPNQTSLYFCASRLKSTNEKLFFGSGTQLSVL.